This TCR beta chain was identified during a study of T-cell memory formation after mild COVID-19. Overall study findings and caveats: CD4+ contracting clones were mainly CM and EM; CD8+ ones, EMRA. The appearance of some responding clones in pre-infection memory suggested that cross-reactive memory joined. Later expanders leaned toward CD4+, whereas clones contracting from day 15 to 85 were balanced CD4/CD8.

Deletions cut 8 bases from V and 7 bases from J, with 9 bases between. The germline V gene has CDR1 MNHNS and CDR2 SASEGT. This CDR3 is 12 amino acids long. Worth noting for this clonotype: Its antigen is undetermined.

Constant-segment primers served in 5'RACE that generated TCR alpha and TCR beta cDNA libraries bearing sample barcodes and UMIs. Each CDR3 protein is one row after TCRdb ran MiXCR on the 5' RACE reads. Of around 300,000 distinct CDR3 sequences in the sample, about 13% were seen once. The receptor's source is a man between 18 and 35 years old who had mild COVID-19 (a few samples of this study predate the infection). Cell type and time point are not known. The chain joins TRBV6-1 to TRBJ1-6; no reliable D call. The sample comprised PBMCs or a T cell subset sorted from them (not recorded which). The CDR3 coding sequence is TGTGCCAGCTCTATGGGCAATTCACCCCTCCACTTT. Its translation is CASSMGNSPLHF.